The clone carrying this T cell receptor (beta chain) was detected only a few times. This specimen belongs to a study of T-cell reconstitution after alpha-beta-depleted transplantation in children. Preparation of the TCRbeta library used unique molecular identifiers. TCRdb itself ran the PCR reads through MiXCR, one entry per CDR3 protein. The repertoire holds 450,000 to 600,000 distinct CDR3 sequences, with around 17% as singletons. Per germline, CDR1 SNHLY and CDR2 FYNNEI. The CDR3 has 11 residues. Trimming pared 8 bases from V and 9 bases from J, leaving 11 bases between. The origin of this receptor is a human donor who donated a stem cell graft to a child with acute lymphoblastic leukemia. The sequencing used PBMCs from the stem cell graft donor, collected from the stem cell graft. This chain links TRBV2 with TRBJ1-5, with no clear D. DNA for the CDR3: TGTGCCAGCGTAAGGTCGGGGCCCCAGCATTTT. Residues: CASVRSGPQHF.